Ten or more counts support the clone carrying this TCR beta chain. Its target is not known. This entry belongs to a study of regulatory T cells in long-lasting Graves disease. Study-wide points: Persistent Graves' patients showed less TCR diversity than newly diagnosed patients showed.

Stated time point: newly diagnosed GD, antithyroid drugs for less than 3 months. RNA from PBMCs was the source of the TCR library. With iRepertoire HTBI primers and Arm-PCR of CDR3 regions, TCR beta libraries were built. As handled by the study authors: Identification yielded 55 to 75 TRBV and around 15 TRBJ segments across samples. From the multiplex PCR reads, TCRdb called clonotypes with MiXCR, one entry per CDR3 protein. TCRdb's processing, not the authors' own work, is the source of the V and J calls. The data contain fewer than 650,000 distinct CDR3 sequences, about 16% of them singletons. The germline gives CDR1 DFQATT, CDR2 SNEGSKA (reference sequence). V lost 4 bases to trimming and J lost 2 bases, with 14 bases between them. The CDR3 has 15 amino acids. A further study also used this sample, focusing on T cells in Graves' hyperthyroidism and ophthalmopathy.

The chain combines TRBV20-1 with TRBJ1-4; possible D gene TRBD1, 5 bases. This specimen was peripheral blood mononuclear cells (PBMCs), taken at new diagnosis, from a patient treated with antithyroid drugs. This TCR derives from a woman in her 30s with Graves disease. CDR3 bases: TGCAGTGCTAAGGTGTGGGGGTCGACTAATGAAAAACTGTTTTTT. Translating gives CSAKVWGSTNEKLFF.